This T cell receptor (beta chain) was sequenced during a study of identical twins. This clonotype was seen only a few times. TCRdb reprocessed the 5' RACE reads with MiXCR, giving one entry per CDR3 protein. The data contain 500,000 to 550,000 distinct CDR3 sequences, 20% to 25% of them singletons. In germline, CDR1 is DFQATT, CDR2 SNEGSKA (reference sequence). V was trimmed by 6 bases and J by 1 base, leaving 10 bases between them. This CDR3 contains 13 residues. The sample also formed part of further work on yellow fever vaccine responses in identical twins.

Sequenced material: CD4+ T cells sorted from blood. The chain recombines TRBV20-1 with TRBJ1-3; D unclear. The TCR comes from a woman in her late teens or twenties in good health. The CDR3 reads CSANTKSGNTIYF. CDR3 DNA sequence: TGCAGTGCCAACACTAAATCTGGAAACACCATATATTTT.